This T cell receptor (beta chain) is drawn from a study of read filtering for tumor transcriptome and immune sequencing. Molecular barcoded adaptors covering alpha/delta and beta/gamma chains were used on 400 ng RNA. TCRdb called the reads again in MiXCR, with one record for every CDR3 protein. In the table there are 40,000 to 50,000 distinct CDR3 sequences, 15% to 20% of which are singletons. The CDR3 is made up of 16 amino acids. Sampling of bone marrow took place during active disease in every patient. In this sample, this clonotype turned up many times. The sequencing sample was made of a population of CD138-negative cells sorted from bone marrow. The chain employs TRBV21-1 and TRBJ1-2. TRBV21-1 has pseudogene status. This sequence originates from a donor aged 40 or over with multiple myeloma. CDR3 sequence: CASSKGKQKLGYGYTF. As DNA, the CDR3 is TGTGCCAGCAGCAAAGGGAAGCAAAAGTTGGGCTATGGCTACACCTTC.